This passage covers 17 T cell receptor beta chains from one sample sequenced in a study of blood T cells in healthy people across ages. A sample-barcoded 5' primer and a J-beta primer mix were used in a second PCR of roughly 7 to 12 cycles. TCRdb passed the 5' RACE reads through MiXCR, listing each CDR3 protein once. This table holds about 1,800,000 distinct CDR3 sequences, 25% to 30% found once. The material sequenced was blood. Receptor source: a woman aged 25 to 39 in good health.

To note about this clonotype: A much more abundant neighbour one base away suggests this may be a read error. V is TRBV12-3 or TRBV12-4 and J is TRBJ2-6; D is uncertain. The CDR3 contains 14 residues. Written as DNA, the CDR3 is TGTACCAGCAGTCTCTCAGGCGGGGCCAACGTCCTGACTTTC. This encodes CTSSLSGGANVLTF.

This clonotype occurred a few times. A much larger clone lies a single base off, so this may be a read error. This chain links TRBV20-1 with TRBJ2-7; 9 bases line up with TRBD2. With the DNA end fitting TRBJ2-4 better, the J assignment may be wrong. The CDR3 runs to 13 residues. Looked up from germline, CDR1 is DFQATT and CDR2 is SNEGSKA (reference sequence). CDR3 sequence: CSAVASGVNIQYF. The CDR3 DNA reads TGCAGTGCGGTGGCTAGCGGGGTAAACATTCAGTACTTC.

This clonotype was seen at least ten times. This chain connects TRBV2 to TRBJ2-7, with D possibly TRBD1 on 6 matching bases. Germline assignment: CDR1 SNHLY and CDR2 FYNNEI. This CDR3 is 11 amino acids long. The V gene lost 10 bases and the J gene lost 3 bases, with 10 bases spanning the gap. The CDR3 spells CAINRDYEQYF. CDR3 nucleotide sequence: TGTGCCATAAACAGGGACTACGAGCAGTACTTC.

The chain carries TRBV29-1 and TRBJ2-3, with 9 bases lining up with TRBD1. Germline loops: CDR1 SQVTM, CDR2 ANQGSEA. J gave up 4 bases and V 8 bases, and 13 bases lay outside the gene matches. The CDR3 spans 15 residues. The CDR3 is CSFAFRDRAPDTQYF. CDR3 nucleotide sequence: TGCAGCTTCGCCTTCCGGGACAGGGCCCCAGATACGCAGTATTTT.

V is TRBV7-2 and J is TRBJ2-5; 9 bases line up with TRBD2. Germline lookup yields CDR1 SGHTA and CDR2 FQGNSA. The junction had 5 bases not matched to a gene; V was cut back by 1 base and J by 5 bases. The CDR3 has 15 amino acids. In nucleotides, the CDR3 is TGTGCCAGCAGCTTAGAGCGGGGGGTATCGGAGACCCAGTACTTC. Translated: CASSLERGVSETQYF.

Note on this clonotype: A read error is possible here, since a much larger clone lies one base away. The rearrangement joins TRBV7-2 to TRBJ2-7, with 10 bases that match TRBD2. This CDR3 is 16 amino acids long. In germline, CDR1 is SGHTA, CDR2 FQGNSA. V lost 8 bases and J lost 5; bases outside the gene matches: 15. CDR3 protein: CASGYHPSGRVHEQYF. For the CDR3, the DNA is TGTGCCAGCGGCTATCACCCCAGCGGGAGGGTCCACGAGCAGTACTTC. The whole variable domain, filled in from reference TRBV7-2 and TRBJ2-7, reads GAGVSQSPSNKVTEKGKDVELRCDPISGHTALYWYRQSLGQGLEFLIYFQGNSAPDKSGLPSDRFSAERTGGSVSTLTIQRTQQEDSAVYLCASGYHPSGRVHEQYFGPGTRLTVT.

This clonotype was seen more than once but under ten times. The chain joins TRBV3-1 to TRBJ1-2, with D possibly being TRBD1 (6 bases). Between the trimmed V and J ends, which lost 2 bases and 0 bases, there was a span of 13 bases. CDR3 length: 16 amino acids. Germline V lookup: CDR1 LGHDT, CDR2 YNNKEL (reference sequence). The CDR3 DNA reads as TGTGCCAGCAGCCAACTCGGACAGACCGCTAACTATGGCTACACCTTC. Its translation: CASSQLGQTANYGYTF. Variable domain in full (rest from reference TRBV3-1 and TRBJ1-2): DTAVSQTPKYLVTQMGNDKSIKCEQNLGHDTMYWYKQDSKKFLKIMFSYNNKELIINETVPNRFSPKSPDKAHLNLHINSLELGDSAVYFCASSQLGQTANYGYTFGSGTRLTVV.

The genes are TRBV11-3 and TRBJ1-1, with a possible D match to TRBD1 (6 bases). Trimming removed 5 bases from V and 5 bases from J, with 15 bases in between. Germline V gives CDR1 SGHNT, CDR2 YENEEA. This CDR3 has 14 amino acids. The CDR3 DNA reads as TGTGCCAGCAGCCGGGACAAAGGAGGGACTGAAGCTTTCTTT. The encoded protein is CASSRDKGGTEAFF.

To note about this clonotype: At one end the junction does not follow the germline gene, possibly because of a read error. The gene calls are TRBV4-1 and TRBJ2-2; 7 bases align to TRBD1. In germline, CDR1 is MGHRA, CDR2 YSYEKL. This CDR3 is 15 amino acids long. The CDR3 DNA reads TGCGCCAGCAGCCAGGGACAGACGAACACCGGGGCGCTGTTTTTT. The encoded protein is CASSQGQTNTGALFF.

As to this clonotype: A much larger clone lies a single base off, so this may be a read error. V and J are TRBV10-3 and TRBJ2-7, with D perhaps matching TRBD2 (6 bases). CDR1 and CDR2 (germline): ENHRY, SYGVKD. The CDR3 has 12 amino acids. With 0 bases removed from V and 10 bases from J, the gap between germline ends came to 10 bases. CDR3 in amino acids: CAISESLREQYF. The CDR3 DNA reads TGTGCCATCAGTGAGTCGTTGCGGGAACAGTACTTC.

J is TRBJ2-1 and V is TRBV12-3 or TRBV12-4; 8 bases map to TRBD2. V trimming: 3 bases; J trimming: 9 bases; junction bases outside the gene matches: 7. This CDR3 has 14 amino acids. The CDR3 is CASSFMGLAGEQFF. For the CDR3, the DNA is TGTGCCAGCAGTTTCATGGGGCTAGCGGGTGAGCAGTTCTTC.

To note about this clonotype: At one end, the junction sequence differs from germline, possibly due to a read error. The chain combines TRBV5-1 with TRBJ2-1; 9 bases line up with TRBD1. CDR3 size: 14 residues. Germline V lookup: CDR1 SGHRS, CDR2 YFSETQ. DNA for the CDR3: TGCGTCAGCAGCCCCCGGACAGGGGAGGATGAGCAGTTCTTC. This sequence encodes CVSSPRTGEDEQFF.

This chain uses TRBV18 with TRBJ1-2, with TRBD1 matching 8 bases. This CDR3 is built from 15 residues. Germline values: CDR1 KGHSH, CDR2 LQKENI. Losses at the gene ends were 3 bases for V and 5 bases for J; bases not matched to a gene: 8. The CDR3 bases are TGTGCCAGCTCACCCTCGACAGGGGACGGGTATGGCTACACCTTC. Protein product: CASSPSTGDGYGYTF. Combining the CDR3 with reference TRBV18 and TRBJ1-2 gives the whole variable domain NAGVMQNPRHLVRRRGQEARLRCSPMKGHSHVYWYRQLPEEGLKFMVYLQKENIIDESGMPKERFSAEFPKEGPSILRIQQVVRGDSAAYFCASSPSTGDGYGYTFGSGTRLTVV.

In regard to this clonotype: A read error may be the cause here, since a much bigger clone is one base away. The chain combines TRBV29-1 with TRBJ2-7, with TRBD1 matching over 7 bases. This CDR3 comprises 14 residues. V shed 6 bases, J shed 4 bases, and the junction held 12 bases outside the gene matches. Germline V CDR1 and CDR2: SQVTM, ANQGSEA. This chain's CDR3 is CSVSTGDARYEQYF. CDR3 sequence (DNA): TGCAGCGTGAGTACAGGGGATGCCAGGTACGAGCAGTACTTC.

This clonotype has more than one count but fewer than ten. The rearrangement links TRBV7-8 to TRBJ2-3; 15 nucleotides align to TRBD2. CDR1 is SGHVS, CDR2 FQNEAQ, per germline. The V segment lost 4 bases and the J segment 4 bases; nucleotides outside the gene matches: 12. This CDR3 is 19 amino acids long. The CDR3 spells CASSSGRTSGRGEADTQYF. In DNA, the CDR3 is TGTGCCAGCAGCTCAGGCCGGACTAGCGGGAGGGGGGAGGCAGATACGCAGTATTTT.

This clonotype has just a few counts. Sequence at one end of the junction differs from germline and may be a read error. The genes are TRBV2 and TRBJ1-4; TRBD1 is a possible D gene (5 bases). The CDR3 is 15 amino acids. Per germline, CDR1 SNHLY and CDR2 FYNNEI. The CDR3, as DNA: TGTGCCAGCAGCCCAGAGGGGTTAGGTAATGAAAAACGGTTTTTT. This sequence encodes CASSPEGLGNEKRFF.

Concerning this clonotype: A much larger clone sits a single nucleotide away, making a read error possible. This chain connects TRBV10-3 to TRBJ2-1, with 7 bases that match TRBD1. The germline V gene encodes CDR1 ENHRY and CDR2 SYGVKD. The CDR3 runs 14 residues. The CDR3 bases are TGTGCCATCAGGGAGTCTATTGGAAGGGACAGACAGTTCTTC. This sequence encodes CAIRESIGRDRQFF.